The clone carrying this T cell receptor beta chain was seen ten or more times. Antigen unknown. These data come from a study of T cells in Graves' hyperthyroidism and ophthalmopathy. Study-wide background: Pretreatment peripheral blood was obtained at initial diagnosis. Whole-study results and caveats: Most thyroid clonotypes expanded above 0.001 were also detected in blood.

Researchers took RNA transcripts and amplified the TCR beta CDR3 regions from them. The TCR CDR3 first-round RT-PCR relied on the HTBI primer set. MiXCR, run by TCRdb on the multiplex PCR reads, gives a single entry per CDR3 protein. The sample contains about 300,000 distinct CDR3 sequences, roughly a fifth of which appear only once. Germline CDR1 SGHRS, CDR2 YFSETQ. V dropped 0 bases and J dropped 4 bases, with 13 bases sitting between them. The CDR3 is made up of 15 amino acids. The chain carries TRBV5-1 and TRBJ1-1, with D uncertain. Material for sequencing was blood. This sequence originates from a man aged 45 to 65 with Graves' ophthalmopathy. In nucleotides, the CDR3 is TGCGCCAGCAGCTTGGGGGCTCCTGAGGGCACTGAAGCTTTCTTT. It translates to CASSLGAPEGTEAFF.